This entry features one T cell receptor beta chain sequence. Its antigen is not known. This sample was included in a study of cytomegalovirus exposure and HLA in healthy donors. In the study overall: Caucasian-associated ancestry cluster membership applied to 75% to 85% of under 450 genotyped donors. Findings and caveats of the study: It was in a later analysis that TCR association rates were seen to vary by HLA locus, highest for DRB1 and lowest for HLA-C. In vitro confirmation showed three CMV-associated chains to be CMV antigen specific. Previous analysis showed most TCR beta V segments were productive about 90% or about 30% of the time.

The PCR employed 60 Vbeta primers together with 13 Jbeta primers. TCRdb's copy holds only in-frame clones and misses some; the assay was immunoSEQ multiplex PCR. The data contain 150,000 to 200,000 clones, roughly 80% of them singletons. Germline V gene data show CDR1 as MNHNY and CDR2 as SVGAGI (reference sequence). CDR3 length: 11 residues. Between the trimmed V and J ends, which lost 11 bases and 1 base, there was a span of 8 bases. This receptor was identified in a young woman in good health and CMV-seropositive. Sample: PBMCs. The chain couples TRBV6-6 to TRBJ1-2, with TRBD1 as a possible D gene (5 bases). The CDR3 spells CAGAFNYGYTF. Here the CDR3 DNA reads TGTGCCGGGGCGTTTAACTATGGCTACACCTTC.